Each of the 2 T cell receptor beta chains below was sequenced from the same sample in a study of PD-1 blockade in classical Hodgkin lymphoma. Method: immunoSEQ multiplex PCR; TCRdb's copy keeps in-frame clones and lacks some. The table records 100,000 or so clones, approximately 89% of them present only once. Time point in this sample: cycle 4 day 1 (C4D1), after 6 weeks of nivolumab. There was relapse after autologous stem cell transplantation in every patient, and there was variation in brentuximab vedotin exposure. Specimen: peripheral blood mononuclear cells (PBMCs), collected before the fourth cycle of nivolumab. The receptors originated from a human donor with classical Hodgkin lymphoma.

The chain is built from TRBV27 and TRBJ1-2; 8 positions agree with TRBD1. Germline loops: CDR1 MNHEY, CDR2 SMNVEV (reference sequence). There are 14 residues in the CDR3. Germline trimming cut 0 bases from V and 5 bases from J; bases unmatched to any gene: 2. CDR3 bases: TGTGCCAGCAGTTTATCAGGGACAGGTTATGGCTACACCTTC. Translated, it gives CASSLSGTGYGYTF.

V usage is TRBV2 and J usage is TRBJ2-1, with 9 bases lining up with TRBD2. Germline V gene sequence: CDR1 SNHLY, CDR2 FYNNEI. V was pared by 4 bases and J by 12 bases, with 16 bases of the junction left unmatched. The CDR3 runs to 16 residues. The CDR3 loop reads CASSALLAGRIQGQFF. CDR3 in DNA: TGTGCCAGCAGTGCCCTCCTAGCGGGACGAATCCAGGGGCAGTTCTTC.